These 21 T cell receptor beta chains were all obtained from the same sample, sequenced in a study of T cell changes during pregnancy in multiple sclerosis. The data were produced by immunoSEQ multiplex PCR, yet TCRdb's version contains in-frame clones alone and is incomplete. The sample holds tens of thousands of clones, approximately 88% seen once. The material was peripheral blood, obtained in the first trimester of pregnancy. These receptors came from a female donor in good health, enrolled as a control in a pregnancy study.

The gene calls are TRBV4-1 and TRBJ1-2; D not resolved. The CDR3 sequence is 14 residues long. Trimming pared 1 base from V and 3 bases from J, leaving 9 bases between. Germline assignment: CDR1 MGHRA and CDR2 YSYEKL. CDR3 residues: CASSQAGSYYGYTF. CDR3 coding DNA: TGCGCCAGCAGCCAAGCCGGGTCCTACTATGGCTACACCTTC.

The chain has TRBV19 and TRBJ1-2, with TRBD1 matching 8 bases. The germline gives CDR1 LNHDA, CDR2 SQIVND (reference sequence). The CDR3 has 14 residues. V gave up 6 bases and J gave up 7 bases; unmatched junction bases: 10. CDR3 in amino acids: CASRKADRASGYTF. CDR3 sequence (DNA): TGTGCCAGTAGGAAGGCGGACAGGGCAAGTGGCTACACCTTC.

The count of this clone is one. This sequence joins TRBV5-1 and TRBJ1-1, with no clear D. The germline V gene has CDR1 SGHRS and CDR2 YFSETQ. V lost 0 bases and J 1 base, leaving 10 bases between the germline ends. This CDR3 is 15 amino acids long. The CDR3 coding sequence is TGCGCCAGCAGCTTGGTCGGCAGGAAGAACACTGAAGCTTTCTTT. Its protein product is CASSLVGRKNTEAFF.

V is TRBV5-8 and J is TRBJ1-5; 10 bases agree with TRBD1. The V segment lost 4 bases and the J segment 5 bases; nucleotides outside the gene matches: 12. The CDR3 consists of 17 residues. Germline V gene sequence: CDR1 SGHTS, CDR2 YDEGEE. The CDR3, as DNA: TGTGCCAGCAGCCTTGGGACAGGGGTGGGGACTTATCAGCCCCAGCATTTT. Protein product: CASSLGTGVGTYQPQHF.

This chain uses TRBV5-5 with TRBJ2-1; D is unresolved. Per the germline V gene, CDR1 is SGHKS and CDR2 is YYEKEE (reference sequence). V lost 4 bases and J 2 bases, leaving 16 bases between the germline ends. The CDR3 consists of 16 residues. The CDR3, as DNA: TGTGCCAGCAGCCTCACTCCCACAGATACCTACAATGAGCAGTTCTTC. Residues: CASSLTPTDTYNEQFF.

The chain joins TRBV7-2 to TRBJ2-5; 12 nucleotides agree with TRBD2. V was pared by 5 bases and J by 4 bases, with 5 bases of the junction left unmatched. The CDR3 spans 15 residues. Germline CDR1 reads SGHTA; CDR2 reads FQGNSA. CDR3 nucleotides: TGTGCCAGCAGCCTGGGACTAGCGGGCGTAGAGACCCAGTACTTC. It yields the protein CASSLGLAGVETQYF.

CDR3 sequence reads: CSVVAGGYGYTF. In DNA form, the CDR3 reads TGCAGCGTTGTCGCCGGGGGCTATGGCTACACCTTC. The V and J genes are TRBV29-1 and TRBJ1-2, with D perhaps TRBD1 (5 bases). CDR1 is SQVTM, CDR2 ANQGSEA, per germline. Trimming pared 4 bases from V and 4 bases from J, leaving 10 bases between. The CDR3 is made up of 12 amino acids.

The chain joins TRBV6-5 to TRBJ1-2, with TRBD1 as a possible D gene (5 bases). Germline values: CDR1 MNHEY, CDR2 SVGAGI. V shed 0 bases and J shed 3 bases, with 8 bases lying between them. This CDR3 spans 14 amino acids. The CDR3 DNA reads TGTGCCAGCAGTTACTCAGGGGATGACTATGGCTACACCTTC. As protein: CASSYSGDDYGYTF.

This clone was seen a single time. V gene TRBV7-2 combines with J gene TRBJ2-5; 10 positions agree with TRBD2. The CDR3 covers 16 residues. V was pared by 0 bases and J by 2 bases, with 3 bases of the junction left unmatched. Germline CDR1 reads SGHTA; CDR2 reads FQGNSA. The chain's CDR3 is CASSLAASGGQETQYF. CDR3 sequence (DNA): TGTGCCAGCAGCTTAGCGGCTAGCGGGGGACAAGAGACCCAGTACTTC.

The chain joins TRBV29-1 to TRBJ2-1; D perhaps matches TRBD1 (6 bases). The CDR3 is 16 residues long. Between the trimmed V and J ends, which lost 7 bases and 2 bases, there was a span of 21 bases. Germline V lookup: CDR1 SQVTM, CDR2 ANQGSEA. The CDR3 protein is CSADTGTQLTYNEQFF. For the CDR3, the DNA is TGCAGCGCCGACACAGGGACCCAACTAACCTACAATGAGCAGTTCTTC.

The chain employs TRBV4-3 and TRBJ1-4; 9 nucleotides agree with TRBD1. The germline CDR1 and CDR2 sequences are LGHNA and YSLEER. This CDR3 is built from 14 residues. V was clipped by 1 base and J by 8 bases; unmatched bases: 2. CDR3 region: CASSQGQGVEKLFF. DNA for the CDR3: TGCGCCAGCAGCCAAGGACAGGGGGTGGAAAAACTGTTTTTT.

This clone was observed a handful of times. The chain uses TRBV27 and TRBJ1-1; TRBD1 matches 7 bases. Trimming at V came to 4 bases and at J to 5 bases, leaving 7 bases not matched to a gene. Germline V gene data show CDR1 as MNHEY and CDR2 as SMNVEV (reference sequence). CDR3 length: 14 amino acids. The CDR3 nucleotides are TGTGCCAGCAGTTGGACAGGAAGGAGTACTGAAGCTTTCTTT. As protein: CASSWTGRSTEAFF.

The J gene is TRBJ2-7, the V gene TRBV10-3, with 7 nucleotides matching TRBD1. V trimming: 8 bases; J trimming: 0 bases; junction bases outside the gene matches: 16. Germline values: CDR1 ENHRY, CDR2 SYGVKD. This CDR3 region has 17 residues. CDR3 in amino acids: CAIGSSPRTGNSYEQYF. CDR3 DNA: TGTGCCATCGGAAGTAGCCCACGGACAGGAAACTCCTACGAGCAGTACTTC.

The chain joins TRBV9 to TRBJ1-1, with D hard to call. Germline V lookup: CDR1 SGDLS, CDR2 YYNGEE. The CDR3 has 16 residues. V shed 0 bases and J shed 5 bases, with 17 bases lying between them. Here the CDR3 reads CASSVESGWQGTEAFF. In nucleotides, the CDR3 is TGTGCCAGCAGCGTAGAATCGGGGTGGCAAGGAACTGAAGCTTTCTTT.

This chain uses TRBV6-6 with TRBJ1-5; possible D gene TRBD1, 5 bases. The V end lost 6 bases, the J end lost 2 bases, and 17 bases lay between the germline ends. This CDR3 contains 16 residues. Looked up from germline, CDR1 is MNHNY and CDR2 is SVGAGI (reference sequence). CDR3: CASSPQGPPGNQPQHF. The CDR3 DNA is TGTGCCAGCAGCCCGCAGGGTCCGCCTGGCAATCAGCCCCAGCATTTT.

V gene TRBV7-2 combines with J gene TRBJ2-1; 8 bases align to TRBD1. Germline V gene data show CDR1 as SGHTA and CDR2 as FQGNSA. V lost 4 bases, J lost 10 bases, and 3 bases stayed unmatched. CDR3 size: 12 residues. CDR3 in DNA: TGTGCCAGCAGCTCCCGGGACAGGGAGCAGTTCTTC. Translated: CASSSRDREQFF.

This clone was seen more than once but under ten times. V is TRBV2 and J is TRBJ1-6; TRBD1 agrees at 8 bases. The CDR3 is 15 amino acids. Germline CDR1 SNHLY, CDR2 FYNNEI. With V trimmed by 7 bases and J by 7 bases, 9 bases remained unmatched. CDR3 nucleotides: TGTGCCAGCAAACCCCGGACAGGGCCAAATTCACCCCTCCACTTT. Translating gives CASKPRTGPNSPLHF.

The V gene is TRBV9, the J gene TRBJ1-1, with D perhaps matching TRBD1 (5 bases). CDR1 SGDLS and CDR2 YYNGEE come from the germline V gene. The ends were cut back, 3 bases at V and 3 bases at J, with 15 bases in the middle. The CDR3 sequence is 15 residues long. The CDR3 is CASSDARGRDTEAFF. As DNA, the CDR3 is TGTGCCAGCAGCGACGCCCGGGGGAGAGACACTGAAGCTTTCTTT.

The chain employs TRBV7-8 and TRBJ2-5; 10 bases match TRBD1. Trimming took 5 bases from V and 5 from J; bases not matched to a gene: 5. Germline CDR1 and CDR2: SGHVS and FQNEAQ. The CDR3 is 14 amino acids. The CDR3 DNA reads as TGTGCCAGCAGCCTCGGACAGGGGGACGAGACCCAGTACTTC. Residues: CASSLGQGDETQYF.

V gene TRBV4-2 combines with J gene TRBJ2-5, with 7 bases lining up with TRBD2. This CDR3 contains 14 residues. After removal of 5 bases from V and 4 bases from J, the junction contained 7 bases not matched to a gene. The germline gives CDR1 LGHNA, CDR2 YNFKEQ. As DNA, the CDR3 is TGTGCCAGCAGCGCATCAGCTAGCGGAGAGACCCAGTACTTC. Translation gives CASSASASGETQYF.

J is TRBJ1-2 and V is TRBV30; D gene uncertain. Trimming pared 1 base from V and 3 bases from J, leaving 9 bases between. The germline V gene has CDR1 GTSNPN and CDR2 SVGIG (reference sequence). The CDR3 length is 13 residues. This CDR3 reads CAWSATNDYGYTF. The DNA of the CDR3 is TGTGCCTGGAGTGCTACGAACGACTATGGCTACACCTTC.